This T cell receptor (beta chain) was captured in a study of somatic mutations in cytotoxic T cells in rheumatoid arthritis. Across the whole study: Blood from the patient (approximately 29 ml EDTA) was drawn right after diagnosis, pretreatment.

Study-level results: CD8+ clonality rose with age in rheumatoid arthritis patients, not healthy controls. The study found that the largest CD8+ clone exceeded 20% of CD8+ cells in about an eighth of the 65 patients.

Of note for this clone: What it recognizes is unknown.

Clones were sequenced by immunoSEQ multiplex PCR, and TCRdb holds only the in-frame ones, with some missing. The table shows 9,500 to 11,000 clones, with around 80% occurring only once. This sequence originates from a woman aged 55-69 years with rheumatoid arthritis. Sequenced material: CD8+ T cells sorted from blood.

The CDR3 nucleotides read TGTGCCAGCAGTCCCGCGGGGGGCACTAATGAAAAACTGTTTTTT. As protein: CASSPAGGTNEKLFF. The chain links TRBV6-5 to TRBJ1-4; TRBD1 is a possible D gene (6 bases). Per germline, CDR1 MNHEY and CDR2 SVGAGI. This CDR3 has 15 amino acids. The V end was cut by 5 bases, the J end by 2 bases, with 12 bases between.